The clone carrying this T cell receptor (beta chain) was seen many times. Antigen: not known. These data are taken from a study of regulatory T cells in long-lasting Graves disease. CDR3 regions were amplified by Arm-PCR using iRepertoire HTBI primers to build TCR beta libraries. MiXCR, applied by TCRdb to the multiplex PCR reads, yields one record per CDR3 protein. The table lists about 660,000 distinct CDR3 sequences, about 30% of them singletons. Findings and caveats of the study: Relative to newly diagnosed Graves' patients, persistent ones had lower TCR diversity.

Time point indicated: persistent/refractory GD, antithyroid drugs over 5 years with positive TRAb. Making the TCR library involved RNA that had been extracted from PBMCs. Patients with Graves' disease were diagnosed by American Thyroid Association guidelines. Sequenced material: peripheral blood mononuclear cells (PBMCs), taken when the disease was refractory, from a patient treated with antithyroid drugs. This sequence originates from a female donor with Graves disease.

The CDR3 DNA reads as TGTGCCAGCAGCCAAGGGGGAGGTTATGGCTACACCTTC. Translation gives CASSQGGGYGYTF. V usage is TRBV3-1 and J usage is TRBJ1-2; D is uncertain. Germline loops: CDR1 LGHDT, CDR2 YNNKEL (reference sequence). Trimming stripped 1 base from V and 5 bases from J, with 8 bases between. The CDR3 spans 13 residues.